The 12 T cell receptor beta chains in this list originate from one sample, sequenced in a study of blood T cells in healthy people across ages. Sample-barcoded 5' priming and a J-beta primer mix drove a second PCR of about 6 to 12 cycles. TCRdb called the 5' RACE reads again in MiXCR, with one record for every CDR3 protein. This sample carries 780,000 or so distinct CDR3 sequences, approximately 53% of them seen once, and the ten largest clones take roughly 24%. Sequencing was done on a sample of blood. Receptors originate from a man aged 35-49 years in good health.

The V call is TRBV3-1, the J call TRBJ1-5; unclear D gene. In germline, CDR1 is LGHDT, CDR2 YNNKEL (reference sequence). Trimming took 2 bases from V and 4 from J, leaving 9 bases between them. The CDR3 is 14 amino acids. CDR3 residues: CASSQIQSNQPQHF. The CDR3, as DNA: TGTGCCAGCAGCCAAATTCAGAGTAATCAGCCCCAGCATTTT.

V gene TRBV20-1 combines with J gene TRBJ1-5; TRBD1 agrees at 8 bases. This CDR3 is built from 18 residues. Losses at the gene ends were 0 bases for V and 0 bases for J; bases not matched to a gene: 10. CDR1 is DFQATT and CDR2 is SNEGSKA in the germline V gene (reference sequence). The CDR3 sequence is CSARDRSQGAYSNQPQHF. In DNA form, the CDR3 reads TGCAGTGCTAGAGATCGAAGCCAGGGGGCATATAGCAATCAGCCCCAGCATTTT.

V and J are TRBV7-2 and TRBJ2-7; TRBD2 matches 10 bases. The length of the CDR3 is 15 residues. The germline gives CDR1 SGHTA, CDR2 FQGNSA. J lost 1 base, V lost 4 bases, and 4 bases had no gene match. CDR3 coding DNA: TGTGCCAGCAGCTCGCTACTAGCGGGATCCTACGAGCAGTACTTC. It codes for CASSSLLAGSYEQYF.

The chain's CDR3 is CASSGGAGNEQFF. The CDR3 nucleotides read TGTGCCAGCAGCGGGGGGGCCGGCAATGAGCAGTTCTTC. The chain recombines TRBV7-3 with TRBJ2-1; tentatively, D is TRBD2 (7 bases). Germline V gives CDR1 SGHTA, CDR2 FQGTGA. CDR3 size: 13 residues. V was trimmed by 5 bases and J by 6 bases, leaving 11 bases between them.

The chain couples TRBV27 to TRBJ2-6, with TRBD1 matching 8 bases. Looked up from germline, CDR1 is MNHEY and CDR2 is SMNVEV (reference sequence). The CDR3 runs 16 residues. Losses at the gene ends were 4 bases for V and 4 bases for J; bases not matched to a gene: 6. The CDR3 DNA follows: TGTGCCAGCAGTTCACAGACAGGGGTAGGGGCCAACGTCCTGACTTTC. It yields the protein CASSSQTGVGANVLTF.

In its sample, this clonotype was seen a few times. The rearrangement uses TRBV29-1 and TRBJ2-7; D is uncertain. This CDR3 spans 11 amino acids. V was cut by 3 bases and J by 3 bases, with 6 bases left in between. Germline CDR1 SQVTM, CDR2 ANQGSEA. The CDR3 sequence is CSVDGLYEQYF. DNA of the CDR3: TGCAGCGTTGACGGCCTCTACGAGCAGTACTTC.

The V and J genes are TRBV7-3 and TRBJ2-7; TRBD2 agrees at 10 bases. The DNA end is more similar to TRBJ2-5, so the J call may be wrong. The germline V gene has CDR1 SGHTA and CDR2 FQGTGA. CDR3 length: 17 amino acids. The CDR3 DNA is TGTGCCAGCAGCCTTCTAAAAATAGCGGGAGGCGAGGAGACCCAGTACTTC. Translation: CASSLLKIAGGEETQYF.

The chain recombines TRBV5-5 with TRBJ2-4; D is unclear. The J call may be incorrect, as the DNA end agrees better with TRBJ2-7. The CDR3 totals 16 residues. Germline CDR1 SGHKS, CDR2 YYEKEE (reference sequence). This chain's CDR3 is CASSNTHLLVSYEQYF. The CDR3 DNA reads as TGTGCCAGCAGCAACACACACCTACTTGTATCCTACGAGCAGTACTTC.

The V call is TRBV5-1, the J call TRBJ1-2; D ambiguous. V was shortened by 4 bases and J by 5 bases, with 12 bases between the two germline ends. This CDR3 region has 13 residues. Germline lookup yields CDR1 SGHRS and CDR2 YFSETQ. CDR3 sequence reads: CASSPGVDYGYTF. Written as DNA, the CDR3 is TGCGCCAGCAGCCCTGGCGTGGATTATGGCTACACCTTC.

This clonotype appeared a few times. The J gene is TRBJ2-1, the V gene TRBV5-1; D is uncertain. Trimming removed 0 bases from V and 7 bases from J, with 11 bases in between. The CDR3 covers 14 residues. Germline CDR1 is SGHRS and CDR2 is YFSETQ. The CDR3 nucleotides are TGCGCCAGCAGCTTGGGAGCCATCGGAAATGAGCAGTTCTTC. Residues: CASSLGAIGNEQFF. The full variable domain, in which reference TRBV5-1 and TRBJ2-1 provide the parts outside the CDR3, is KAGVTQTPRYLIKTRGQQVTLSCSPISGHRSVSWYQQTPGQGLQFLFEYFSETQRNKGNFPGRFSGRQFSNSRSEMNVSTLELGDSALYLCASSLGAIGNEQFFGPGTRLTVL.

The chain combines TRBV27 with TRBJ2-3, with 11 bases fitting TRBD2. Unmatched junction bases numbered 7, after V lost 4 bases and J lost 4 bases. CDR3 size: 16 residues. The germline V gene has CDR1 MNHEY and CDR2 SMNVEV (reference sequence). CDR3 DNA: TGTGCCAGCAGTTCGTTAGCGGGGGGGCTGTCAGATACGCAGTATTTT. Translation: CASSSLAGGLSDTQYF.

In its sample, this clonotype was seen once. This sequence joins TRBV5-1 and TRBJ2-3; TRBD2 might be the D (5 bases). V lost 0 bases, J lost 5 bases, and 16 bases lay in between. Germline V CDR1 and CDR2: SGHRS, YFSETQ. CDR3 size: 16 residues. Here the CDR3 DNA reads TGCGCCAGCAGCTTGGCCGGGGAACCAACGGGAGATACGCAGTATTTT. Its translation is CASSLAGEPTGDTQYF. The full variable domain, rest sourced from reference TRBV5-1 and TRBJ2-3, is KAGVTQTPRYLIKTRGQQVTLSCSPISGHRSVSWYQQTPGQGLQFLFEYFSETQRNKGNFPGRFSGRQFSNSRSEMNVSTLELGDSALYLCASSLAGEPTGDTQYFGPGTRLTVL.